The T cell receptor (beta chain) described here comes from a study of response to subunit inactivated influenza vaccine. Trimming took 6 bases from V and 6 from J, leaving 9 bases between them. Germline loops: CDR1 SGHAT, CDR2 FQNNGV. CDR3 length: 11 residues. TCRdb recomputed calls from the RT-PCR reads with MiXCR, one row per CDR3 protein. The top ten hold around 14% of the sample, which has 400,000 to 650,000 distinct CDR3 sequences, less than 7.5% seen once. Findings of the study overall: The study's authors posited that every seasonal influenza vaccination enlists few new T cells.

In regard to this clonotype: The antigen is not known.

The sequences come from PBMCs from blood, collected around 25 months after vaccination. The rearrangement uses TRBV11-2 and TRBJ2-7; maybe TRBD1 (5 bases). The receptor's source is a man between 50 and 75 years old who received an inactivated influenza vaccine. The DNA for the CDR3 is TGTGCCAGCAGGGTGGGGCTCGAGCAGTACTTC. Translation: CASRVGLEQYF.